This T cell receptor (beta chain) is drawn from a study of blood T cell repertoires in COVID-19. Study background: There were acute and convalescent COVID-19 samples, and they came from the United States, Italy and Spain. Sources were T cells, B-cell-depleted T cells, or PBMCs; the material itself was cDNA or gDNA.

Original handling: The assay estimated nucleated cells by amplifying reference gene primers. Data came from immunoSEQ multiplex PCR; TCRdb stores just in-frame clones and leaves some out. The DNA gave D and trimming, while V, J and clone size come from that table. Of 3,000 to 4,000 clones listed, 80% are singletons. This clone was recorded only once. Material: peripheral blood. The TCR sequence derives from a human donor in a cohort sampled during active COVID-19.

The CDR3 loop is CASSQLGGISTEAFF. Here the CDR3 DNA reads TGCGCCAGCAGTCAATTAGGAGGGATCAGCACTGAAGCTTTCTTT. The chain uses TRBV23-1 and TRBJ1-1; D unresolved. TRBV23-1 is annotated as an ORF whose role is uncertain. V shed 1 base and J shed 4 bases, with 13 bases lying between them. The CDR3 runs 15 residues.